This TCR beta chain was recovered during a study of T-cell reconstitution after alpha-beta-depleted transplantation in children. Preparing the TCRbeta library involved the use of unique molecular identifiers. MiXCR was run by TCRdb on the PCR reads, yielding one entry per CDR3 protein. The top ten clones hold about 3.8% of a sample with about 400,000 distinct CDR3 sequences, around 21% of them seen once. Germline CDR1 reads SGHAT; CDR2 reads FQDESV (reference sequence). V lost 5 bases to trimming and J lost 4 bases; unmatched junction nucleotides: 15. The CDR3 has 18 amino acids. Here the sequenced sample was PBMCs from the stem cell graft donor, taken from the stem cell graft. The V gene is TRBV11-1, the J gene TRBJ2-5; 11 bases fit TRBD1. The clonotype comes from a human donor who donated a stem cell graft to a child with acute myeloid leukemia. As DNA, the CDR3 is TGTGCCAGCAGCCCAGCCGGGACAGGGGGTAGCGTCCGAGAGACCCAGTACTTC. Translating gives CASSPAGTGGSVRETQYF.